This TCR beta chain emerged from a study of cytomegalovirus exposure and HLA in healthy donors. Findings of the study overall: Most of the CMV-associated TCR beta chains (in a later analysis) appeared to be HLA-restricted. In vitro data verified a few CMV-associated chains as specific for CMV antigens.

With respect to this clone: Its antigen is currently unknown.

Primers: 60 Vbeta forward and 13 Jbeta reverse. Here immunoSEQ multiplex PCR was the method, and the copy in TCRdb shows in-frame clones only, minus some. The profile shows 190,000 or so clones, approximately 83% of them singletons. The CDR3 has 17 amino acids. The sample comprised PBMCs. This sequence joins TRBV21-1 and TRBJ2-3; the table's D call, TRBD2, was not checked against the DNA. TRBV21-1 is a pseudogene segment. This receptor was obtained from a boy younger than 10 in good health and CMV-seronegative. For the CDR3, the DNA is TGTGCCAGCAGCAAAACCCGGGGTAACCCTGGCACAGATACGCAGTATTTT. The encoded protein is CASSKTRGNPGTDTQYF.